This T cell receptor beta chain emerged from a study of chronic HIV infection and antiretroviral therapy. The CDR3 runs to 13 residues. Germline CDR1 and CDR2: DFQATT and SNEGSKA (reference sequence). The J segment lost 7 bases and the V segment lost 3 bases, leaving 8 bases of the junction unmatched. Each CDR3 protein is one row after TCRdb ran MiXCR on the 5' RACE reads. The sample contains about 31,000 distinct CDR3 sequences, under 9.5% of which appear only once. This clonotype was seen repeatedly, ten times or more. The sequence derives from an adult who had HIV and had not received antiretroviral therapy, or was an uninfected healthy control (not recorded which). V is TRBV20-1 and J is TRBJ2-7; 8 bases fit TRBD2. The material sequenced was peripheral blood. In DNA form, the CDR3 reads TGCAGTGCTAGGCCGGGACTAGACGTGGAGCAGTACTTC. Protein: CSARPGLDVEQYF.